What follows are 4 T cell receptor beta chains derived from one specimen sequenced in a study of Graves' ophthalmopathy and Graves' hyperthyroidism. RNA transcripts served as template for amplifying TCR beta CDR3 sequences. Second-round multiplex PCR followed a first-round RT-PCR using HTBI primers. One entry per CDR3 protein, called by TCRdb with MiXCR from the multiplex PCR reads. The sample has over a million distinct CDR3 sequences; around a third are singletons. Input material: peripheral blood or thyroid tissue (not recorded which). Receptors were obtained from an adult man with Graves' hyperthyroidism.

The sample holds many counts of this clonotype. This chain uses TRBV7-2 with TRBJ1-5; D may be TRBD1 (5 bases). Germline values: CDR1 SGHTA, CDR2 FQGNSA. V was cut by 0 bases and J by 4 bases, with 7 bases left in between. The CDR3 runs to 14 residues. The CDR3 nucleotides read TGTGCCAGCAGCTTAGCGGGACTTAATCAGCCCCAGCATTTT. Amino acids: CASSLAGLNQPQHF.

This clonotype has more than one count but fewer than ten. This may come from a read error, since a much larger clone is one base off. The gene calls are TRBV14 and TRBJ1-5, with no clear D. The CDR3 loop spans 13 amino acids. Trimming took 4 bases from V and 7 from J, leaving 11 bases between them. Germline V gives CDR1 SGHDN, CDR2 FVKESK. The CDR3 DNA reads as TGTGCCAGCAGCCGAGCGGTGGGGCAGCCCCAGCATTTT. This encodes CASSRAVGQPQHF.

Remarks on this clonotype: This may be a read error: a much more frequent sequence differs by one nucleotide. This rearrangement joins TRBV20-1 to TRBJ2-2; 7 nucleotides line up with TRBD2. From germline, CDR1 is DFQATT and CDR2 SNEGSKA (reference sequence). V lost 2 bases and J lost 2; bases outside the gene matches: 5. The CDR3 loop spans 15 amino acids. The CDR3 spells CSARLAEPNTGELFF. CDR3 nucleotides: TGCAGTGCTAGACTAGCGGAACCCAACACCGGGGAGCTGTTTTTT.

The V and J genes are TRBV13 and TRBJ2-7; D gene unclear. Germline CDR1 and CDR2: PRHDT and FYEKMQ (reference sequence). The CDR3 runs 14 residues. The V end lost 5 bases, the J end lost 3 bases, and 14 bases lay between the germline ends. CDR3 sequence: CASSTNSRGYEQYF. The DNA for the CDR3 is TGTGCCAGCAGCACCAATTCTAGAGGCTACGAGCAGTACTTC.